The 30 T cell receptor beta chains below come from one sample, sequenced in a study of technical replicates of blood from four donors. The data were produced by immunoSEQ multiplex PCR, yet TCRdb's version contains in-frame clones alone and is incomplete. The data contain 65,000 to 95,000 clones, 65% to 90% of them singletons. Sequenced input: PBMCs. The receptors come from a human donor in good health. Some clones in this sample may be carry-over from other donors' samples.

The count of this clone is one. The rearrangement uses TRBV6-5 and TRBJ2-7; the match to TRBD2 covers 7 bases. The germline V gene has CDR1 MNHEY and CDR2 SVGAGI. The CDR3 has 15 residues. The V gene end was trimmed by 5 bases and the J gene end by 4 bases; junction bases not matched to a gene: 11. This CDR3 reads CASSNPSGNQYEQYF. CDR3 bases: TGTGCCAGCAGTAACCCAAGCGGGAACCAATACGAGCAGTACTTC.

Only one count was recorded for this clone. The CDR3 is CASSLSPDEAYEQYF. For the CDR3, the DNA is TGTGCCAGCAGTTTATCACCCGACGAGGCCTACGAGCAGTACTTC. This chain connects TRBV27 to TRBJ2-7; D is undetermined. The germline V gene encodes CDR1 MNHEY and CDR2 SMNVEV (reference sequence). Trimming took 0 bases from V and 2 from J, leaving 11 bases between them. The CDR3 has 15 amino acids.

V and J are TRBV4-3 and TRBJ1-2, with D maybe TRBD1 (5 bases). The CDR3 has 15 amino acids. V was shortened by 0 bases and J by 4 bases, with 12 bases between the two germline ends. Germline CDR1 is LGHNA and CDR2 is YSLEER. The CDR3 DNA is TGCGCCAGCAGCCAAGATCCGTCCGACAGCTATGGCTACACCTTC. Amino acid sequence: CASSQDPSDSYGYTF.

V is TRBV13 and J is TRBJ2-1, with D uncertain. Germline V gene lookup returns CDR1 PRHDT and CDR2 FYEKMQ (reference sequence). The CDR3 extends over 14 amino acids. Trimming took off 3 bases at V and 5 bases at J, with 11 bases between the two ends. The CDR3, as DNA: TGTGCCAGCAGCTTGTTTTGGCCCAACAATGAGCAGTTCTTC. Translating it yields CASSLFWPNNEQFF.

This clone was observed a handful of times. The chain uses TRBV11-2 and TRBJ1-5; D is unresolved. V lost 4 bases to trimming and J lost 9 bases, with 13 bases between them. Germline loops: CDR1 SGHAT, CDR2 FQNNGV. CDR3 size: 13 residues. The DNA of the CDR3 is TGTGCCAGCAGCTCGACGGTGCCGGGGCCCCAGCATTTT. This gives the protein CASSSTVPGPQHF. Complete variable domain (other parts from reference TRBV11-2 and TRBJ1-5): EAGVAQSPRYKIIEKRQSVAFWCNPISGHATLYWYQQILGQGPKLLIQFQNNGVVDDSQLPKDRFSAERLKGVDSTLKIQPAKLEDSAVYLCASSSTVPGPQHFGDGTRLSIL.

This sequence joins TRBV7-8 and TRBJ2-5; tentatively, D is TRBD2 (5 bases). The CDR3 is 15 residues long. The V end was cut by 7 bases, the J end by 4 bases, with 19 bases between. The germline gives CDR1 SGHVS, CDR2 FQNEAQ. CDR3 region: CASIDPRASRETQYF. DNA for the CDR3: TGTGCCAGCATCGACCCAAGGGCTAGCCGAGAGACCCAGTACTTC.

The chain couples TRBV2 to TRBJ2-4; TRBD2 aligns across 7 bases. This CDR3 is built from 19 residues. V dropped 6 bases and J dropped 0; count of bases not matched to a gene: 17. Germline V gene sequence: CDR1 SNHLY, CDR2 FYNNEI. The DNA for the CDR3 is TGTGCCAGCAGGATCCGGGACTACCGGCCCGGGGGAGCCAAAAACATTCAGTACTTC. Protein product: CASRIRDYRPGGAKNIQYF. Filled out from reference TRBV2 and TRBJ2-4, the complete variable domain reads EPEVTQTPSHQVTQMGQEVILRCVPISNHLYFYWYRQILGQKVEFLVSFYNNEISEKSEIFDDQFSVERPDGSNFTLKIRSTKLEDSAMYFCASRIRDYRPGGAKNIQYFGAGTRLSVL.

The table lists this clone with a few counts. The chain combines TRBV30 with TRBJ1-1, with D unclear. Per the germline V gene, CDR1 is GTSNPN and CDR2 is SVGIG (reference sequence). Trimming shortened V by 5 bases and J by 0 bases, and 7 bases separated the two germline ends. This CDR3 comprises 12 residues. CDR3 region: CAWASVNTEAFF. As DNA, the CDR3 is TGTGCCTGGGCGTCGGTGAACACTGAAGCTTTCTTT.

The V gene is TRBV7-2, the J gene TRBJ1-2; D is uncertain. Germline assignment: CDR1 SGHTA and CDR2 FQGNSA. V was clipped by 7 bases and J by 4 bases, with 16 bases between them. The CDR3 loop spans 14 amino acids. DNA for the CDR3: TGTGCCAGCATTCCTACCTCGGGTAGCTATGGCTACACCTTC. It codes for CASIPTSGSYGYTF.

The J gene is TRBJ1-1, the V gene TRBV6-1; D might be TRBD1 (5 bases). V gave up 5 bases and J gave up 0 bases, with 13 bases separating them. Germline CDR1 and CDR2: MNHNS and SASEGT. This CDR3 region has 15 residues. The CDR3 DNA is TGTGCCAGCAGTACCCCGGACATGGTGAACACTGAAGCTTTCTTT. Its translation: CASSTPDMVNTEAFF.

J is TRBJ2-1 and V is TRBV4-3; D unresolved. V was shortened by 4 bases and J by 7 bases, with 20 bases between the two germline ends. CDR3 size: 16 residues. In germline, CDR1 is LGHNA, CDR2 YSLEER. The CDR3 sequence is CASSPRQSYGANEQFF. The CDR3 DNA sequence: TGCGCCAGCAGCCCCCGGCAATCGTACGGAGCAAATGAGCAGTTCTTC.

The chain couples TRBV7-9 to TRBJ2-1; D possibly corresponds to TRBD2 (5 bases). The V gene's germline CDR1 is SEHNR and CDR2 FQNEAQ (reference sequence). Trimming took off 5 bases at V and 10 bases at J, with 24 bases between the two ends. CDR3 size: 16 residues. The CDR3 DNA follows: TGTGCCAGCAGCCCGATGGGCCCCCGGACTCCACCGGAGCAGTTCTTC. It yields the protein CASSPMGPRTPPEQFF.

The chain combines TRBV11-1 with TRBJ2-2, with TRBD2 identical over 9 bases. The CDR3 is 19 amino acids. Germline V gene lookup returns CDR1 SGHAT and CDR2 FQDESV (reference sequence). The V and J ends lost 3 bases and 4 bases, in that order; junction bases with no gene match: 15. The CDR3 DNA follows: TGTGCCAGCAGCTTTCGTAATTTGCGCGGGAGGGCCATCACCGGGGAGCTGTTTTTT. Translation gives CASSFRNLRGRAITGELFF.

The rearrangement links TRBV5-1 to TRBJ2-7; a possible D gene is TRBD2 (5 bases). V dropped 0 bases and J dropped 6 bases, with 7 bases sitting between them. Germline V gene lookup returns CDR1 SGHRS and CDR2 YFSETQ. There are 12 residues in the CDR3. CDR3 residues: CASSLVRGEQYF. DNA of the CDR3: TGCGCCAGCAGCTTGGTCCGGGGCGAGCAGTACTTC.

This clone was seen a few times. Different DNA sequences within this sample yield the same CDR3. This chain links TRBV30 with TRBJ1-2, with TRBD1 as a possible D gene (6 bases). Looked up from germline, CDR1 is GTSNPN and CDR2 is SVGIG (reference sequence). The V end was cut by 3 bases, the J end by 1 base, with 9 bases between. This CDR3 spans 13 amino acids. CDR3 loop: CAWSVDSNYGYTF. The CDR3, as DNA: TGTGCCTGGAGCGTGGACAGTAACTATGGCTACACCTTC.

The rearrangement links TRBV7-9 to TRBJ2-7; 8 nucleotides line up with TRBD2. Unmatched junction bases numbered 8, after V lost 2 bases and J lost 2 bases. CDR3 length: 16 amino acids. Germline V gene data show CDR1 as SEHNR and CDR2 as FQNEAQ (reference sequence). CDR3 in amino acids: CASSLSPSGHTYEQYF. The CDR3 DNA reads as TGTGCCAGCAGCTTATCGCCTAGCGGGCACACCTACGAGCAGTACTTC.

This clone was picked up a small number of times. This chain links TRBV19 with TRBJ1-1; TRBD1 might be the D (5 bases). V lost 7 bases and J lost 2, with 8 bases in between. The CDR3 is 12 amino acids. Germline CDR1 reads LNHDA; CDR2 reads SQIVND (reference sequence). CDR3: CASKDSNTEAFF. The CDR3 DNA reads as TGTGCCAGTAAAGACAGTAACACTGAAGCTTTCTTT.

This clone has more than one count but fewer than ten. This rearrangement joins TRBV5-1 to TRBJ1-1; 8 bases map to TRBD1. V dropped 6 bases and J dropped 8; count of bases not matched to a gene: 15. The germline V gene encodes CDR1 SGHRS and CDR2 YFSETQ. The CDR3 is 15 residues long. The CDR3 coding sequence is TGCGCCAGCAACAATAGAGAGACAGGGGCAGGGGAAGCTTTCTTT. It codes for CASNNRETGAGEAFF.

The CDR3 bases are TGTGCCAGCAGTTACTCGATCGCAACAGCAGCCGGGGAGCTGTTTTTT. Protein product: CASSYSIATAAGELFF. The chain links TRBV6-5 to TRBJ2-2; D ambiguous. Germline V gene lookup returns CDR1 MNHEY and CDR2 SVGAGI. The CDR3 runs 16 residues. Trimming removed 0 bases at V and 6 bases at J, with 14 bases between.

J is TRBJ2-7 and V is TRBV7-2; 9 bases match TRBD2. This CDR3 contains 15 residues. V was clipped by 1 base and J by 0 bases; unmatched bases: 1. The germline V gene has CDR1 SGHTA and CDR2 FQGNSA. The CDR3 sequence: CASSLGSGGSYEQYF. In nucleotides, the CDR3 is TGTGCCAGCAGCTTAGGTAGCGGGGGCTCCTACGAGCAGTACTTC.

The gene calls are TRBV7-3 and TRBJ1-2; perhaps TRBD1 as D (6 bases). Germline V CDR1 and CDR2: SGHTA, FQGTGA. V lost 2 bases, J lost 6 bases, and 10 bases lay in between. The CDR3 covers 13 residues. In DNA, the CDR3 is TGTGCCAGCAGCTTAGGGTCAGGGGATGGCTACACCTTC. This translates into CASSLGSGDGYTF.

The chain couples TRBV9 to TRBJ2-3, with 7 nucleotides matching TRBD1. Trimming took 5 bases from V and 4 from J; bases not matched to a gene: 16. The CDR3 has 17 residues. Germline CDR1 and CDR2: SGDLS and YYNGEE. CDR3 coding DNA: TGTGCCAGCAGGACAGGGTCGGCCGGACCAACGCCAGATACGCAGTATTTT. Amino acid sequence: CASRTGSAGPTPDTQYF. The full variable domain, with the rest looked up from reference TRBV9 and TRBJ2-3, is DSGVTQTPKHLITATGQRVTLRCSPRSGDLSVYWYQQSLDQGLQFLIQYYNGEERAKGNILERFSAQQFPDLHSELNLSSLELGDSALYFCASRTGSAGPTPDTQYFGPGTRLTVL.

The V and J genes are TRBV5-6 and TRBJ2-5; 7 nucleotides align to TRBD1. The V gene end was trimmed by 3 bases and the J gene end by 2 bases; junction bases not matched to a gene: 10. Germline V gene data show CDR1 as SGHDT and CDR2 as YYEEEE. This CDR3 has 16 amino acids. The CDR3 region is CASSSGQVARQETQYF. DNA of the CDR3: TGTGCCAGCAGCTCCGGACAGGTTGCCCGTCAAGAGACCCAGTACTTC.

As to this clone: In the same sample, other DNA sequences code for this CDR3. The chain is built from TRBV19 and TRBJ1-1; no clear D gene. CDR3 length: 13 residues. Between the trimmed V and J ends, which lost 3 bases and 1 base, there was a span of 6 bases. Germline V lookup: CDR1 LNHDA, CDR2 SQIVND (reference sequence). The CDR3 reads CASSIRENTEAFF. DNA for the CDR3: TGTGCCAGTAGTATTCGAGAGAACACTGAAGCTTTCTTT.

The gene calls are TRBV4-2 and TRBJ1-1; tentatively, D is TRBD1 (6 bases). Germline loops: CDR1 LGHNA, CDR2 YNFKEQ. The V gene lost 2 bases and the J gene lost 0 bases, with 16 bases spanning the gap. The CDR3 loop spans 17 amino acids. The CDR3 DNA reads TGTGCCAGCAGCCAATCCGGGGGGGCATTAATGAACACTGAAGCTTTCTTT. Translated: CASSQSGGALMNTEAFF.

CDR3 DNA: TGTGCCAGCAGTGAAGGAACGAACTATAGCAATCAGCCCCAGCATTTT. The encoded protein is CASSEGTNYSNQPQHF. The chain combines TRBV2 with TRBJ1-5, with D unresolved. The V gene's germline CDR1 is SNHLY and CDR2 FYNNEI. V lost 1 base to trimming and J lost 0 bases, with 10 bases between them. This CDR3 has 16 amino acids. Drawing the rest from reference TRBV2 and TRBJ1-5, the complete variable domain is EPEVTQTPSHQVTQMGQEVILRCVPISNHLYFYWYRQILGQKVEFLVSFYNNEISEKSEIFDDQFSVERPDGSNFTLKIRSTKLEDSAMYFCASSEGTNYSNQPQHFGDGTRLSIL.

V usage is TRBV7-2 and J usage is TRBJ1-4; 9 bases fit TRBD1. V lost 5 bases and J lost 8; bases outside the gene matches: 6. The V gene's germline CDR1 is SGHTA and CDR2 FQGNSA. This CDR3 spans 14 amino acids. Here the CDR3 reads CASSLDRGNEKLFF. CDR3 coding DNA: TGTGCCAGCAGCCTAGACAGGGGGAACGAAAAACTGTTTTTT.

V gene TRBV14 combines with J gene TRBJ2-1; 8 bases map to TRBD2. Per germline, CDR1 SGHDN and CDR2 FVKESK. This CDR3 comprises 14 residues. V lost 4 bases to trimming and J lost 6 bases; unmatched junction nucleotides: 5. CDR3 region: CASSRGLVFNEQFF. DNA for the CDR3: TGTGCCAGCAGCCGGGGACTAGTTTTCAATGAGCAGTTCTTC.

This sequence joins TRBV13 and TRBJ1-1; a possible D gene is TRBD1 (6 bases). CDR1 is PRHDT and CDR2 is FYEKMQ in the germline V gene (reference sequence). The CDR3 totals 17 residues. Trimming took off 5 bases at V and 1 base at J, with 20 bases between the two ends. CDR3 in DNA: TGTGCCAGCAGCCAATCAACAGGGACCAGAACGAACACTGAAGCTTTCTTT. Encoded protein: CASSQSTGTRTNTEAFF. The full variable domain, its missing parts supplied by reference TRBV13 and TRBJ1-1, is AAGVIQSPRHLIKEKRETATLKCYPIPRHDTVYWYQQGPGQDPQFLISFYEKMQSDKGSIPDRFSAQQFSDYHSELNMSSLELGDSALYFCASSQSTGTRTNTEAFFGQGTRLTVV.

CDR3 region: CSVLAAGGYGYTF. The DNA for the CDR3 is TGCAGCGTGCTGGCTGCGGGGGGTTATGGCTACACCTTC. The chain uses TRBV29-1 and TRBJ1-2; maybe TRBD1 (5 bases). This CDR3 has 13 residues. Germline values: CDR1 SQVTM, CDR2 ANQGSEA. Between the trimmed V and J ends, which lost 6 bases and 5 bases, there was a span of 16 bases.